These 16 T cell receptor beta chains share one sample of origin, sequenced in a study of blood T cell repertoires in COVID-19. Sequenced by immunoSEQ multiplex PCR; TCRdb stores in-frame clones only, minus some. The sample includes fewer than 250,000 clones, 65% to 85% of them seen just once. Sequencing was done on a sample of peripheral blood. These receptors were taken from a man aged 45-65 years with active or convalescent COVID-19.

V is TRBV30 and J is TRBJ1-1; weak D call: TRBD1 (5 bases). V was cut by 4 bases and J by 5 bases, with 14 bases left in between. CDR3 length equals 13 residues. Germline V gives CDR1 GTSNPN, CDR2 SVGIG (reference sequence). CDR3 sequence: CAWTPGRETEAFF. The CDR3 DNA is TGTGCCTGGACCCCAGGGAGGGAGACTGAAGCTTTCTTT.

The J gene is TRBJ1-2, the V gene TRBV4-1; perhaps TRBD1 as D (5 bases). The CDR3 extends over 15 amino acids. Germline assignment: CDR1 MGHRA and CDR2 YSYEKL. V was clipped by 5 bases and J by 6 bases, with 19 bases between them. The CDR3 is CASSNPGLSEHGYTF. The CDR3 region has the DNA TGCGCCAGCAGCAATCCGGGACTCTCGGAGCATGGCTACACCTTC.

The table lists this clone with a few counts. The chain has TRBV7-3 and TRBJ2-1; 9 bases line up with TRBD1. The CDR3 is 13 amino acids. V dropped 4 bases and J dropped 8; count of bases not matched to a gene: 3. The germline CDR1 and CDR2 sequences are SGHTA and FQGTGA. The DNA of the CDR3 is TGTGCCAGCAGCTCCACAGGGGGCCATGAGCAGTTCTTC. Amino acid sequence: CASSSTGGHEQFF. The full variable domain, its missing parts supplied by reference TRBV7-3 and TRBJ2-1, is GAGVSQTPSNKVTEKGKYVELRCDPISGHTALYWYRQSLGQGPEFLIYFQGTGAADDSGLPNDRFFAVRPEGSVSTLKIQRTERGDSAVYLCASSSTGGHEQFFGPGTRLTVL.

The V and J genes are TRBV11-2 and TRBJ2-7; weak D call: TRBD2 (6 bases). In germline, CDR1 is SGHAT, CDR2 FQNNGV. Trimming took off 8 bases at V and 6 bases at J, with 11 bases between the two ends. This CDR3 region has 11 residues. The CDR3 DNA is TGTGCCAGCTGCGCCGGGGGCGAGCAGTACTTC. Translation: CASCAGGEQYF.

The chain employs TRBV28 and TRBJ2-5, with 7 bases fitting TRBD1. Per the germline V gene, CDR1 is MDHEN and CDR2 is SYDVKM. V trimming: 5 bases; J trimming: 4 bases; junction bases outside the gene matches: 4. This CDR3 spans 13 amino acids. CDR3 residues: CASSMGQRETQYF. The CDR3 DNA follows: TGTGCCAGCAGTATGGGACAGAGAGAGACCCAGTACTTC.

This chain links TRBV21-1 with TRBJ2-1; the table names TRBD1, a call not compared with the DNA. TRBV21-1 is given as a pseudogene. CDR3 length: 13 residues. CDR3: CASSKYLGRGRFF. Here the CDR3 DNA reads TGTGCCAGCAGCAAATACTTGGGCAGGGGGCGATTCTTC.

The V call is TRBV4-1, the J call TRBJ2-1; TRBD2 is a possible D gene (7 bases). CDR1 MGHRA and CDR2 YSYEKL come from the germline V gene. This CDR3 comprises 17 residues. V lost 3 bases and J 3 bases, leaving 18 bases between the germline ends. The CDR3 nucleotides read TGCGCCAGCAGCCACCCCTGGGGGGGGGCCGACTACAATGAGCAGTTCTTC. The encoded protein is CASSHPWGGADYNEQFF.

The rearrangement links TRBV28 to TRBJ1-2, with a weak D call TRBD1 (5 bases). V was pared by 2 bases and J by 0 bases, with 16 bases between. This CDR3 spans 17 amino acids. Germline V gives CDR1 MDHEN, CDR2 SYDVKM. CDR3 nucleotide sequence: TGTGCCAGCAGTTTAGGGCCCCGGACAACTGCTAACTATGGCTACACCTTC. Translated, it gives CASSLGPRTTANYGYTF.

As DNA, the CDR3 is TGCGCCAGCAGCAAGAGCCCCGACGGGATACCTTACAATGAGCAGTTCTTC. Its translation is CASSKSPDGIPYNEQFF. The chain is built from TRBV4-3 and TRBJ2-1, with D tentatively TRBD2 (5 bases). Trimming removed 5 bases at V and 4 bases at J, with 21 bases between. CDR1 and CDR2 (germline): LGHNA, YSLEER. The CDR3 spans 17 residues.

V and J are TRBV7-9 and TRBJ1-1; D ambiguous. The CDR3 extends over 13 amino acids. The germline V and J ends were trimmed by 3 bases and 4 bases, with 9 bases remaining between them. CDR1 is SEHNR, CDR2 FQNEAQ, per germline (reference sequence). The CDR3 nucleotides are TGTGCCAGCAGCTTCGGGGATCTCACTGAAGCTTTCTTT. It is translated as CASSFGDLTEAFF. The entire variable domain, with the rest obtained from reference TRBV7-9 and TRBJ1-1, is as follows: DTGVSQNPRHKITKRGQNVTFRCDPISEHNRLYWYRQTLGQGPEFLTYFQNEAQLEKSRLLSDRFSAERPKGSFSTLEIQRTEQGDSAMYLCASSFGDLTEAFFGQGTRLTVV.

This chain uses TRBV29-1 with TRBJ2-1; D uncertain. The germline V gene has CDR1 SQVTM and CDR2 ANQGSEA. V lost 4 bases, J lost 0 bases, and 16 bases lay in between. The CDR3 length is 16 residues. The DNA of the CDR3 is TGCAGCGTTGTTAGCCCGTCCCCAAGCTCCTACAATGAGCAGTTCTTC. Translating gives CSVVSPSPSSYNEQFF.

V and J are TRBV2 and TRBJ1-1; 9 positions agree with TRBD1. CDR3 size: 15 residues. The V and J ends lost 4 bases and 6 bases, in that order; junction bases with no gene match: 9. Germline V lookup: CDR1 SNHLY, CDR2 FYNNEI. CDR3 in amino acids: CASSGRTGDGPEAFF. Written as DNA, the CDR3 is TGTGCCAGCAGTGGACGGACAGGGGATGGACCTGAAGCTTTCTTT. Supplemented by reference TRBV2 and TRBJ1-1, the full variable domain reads EPEVTQTPSHQVTQMGQEVILRCVPISNHLYFYWYRQILGQKVEFLVSFYNNEISEKSEIFDDQFSVERPDGSNFTLKIRSTKLEDSAMYFCASSGRTGDGPEAFFGQGTRLTVV.

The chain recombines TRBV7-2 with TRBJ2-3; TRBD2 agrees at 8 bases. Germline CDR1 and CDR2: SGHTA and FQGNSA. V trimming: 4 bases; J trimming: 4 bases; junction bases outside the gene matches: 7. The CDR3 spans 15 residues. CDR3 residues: CASSSVSGGADTQYF. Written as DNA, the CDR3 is TGTGCCAGCAGCTCTGTTTCCGGGGGGGCAGATACGCAGTATTTT.

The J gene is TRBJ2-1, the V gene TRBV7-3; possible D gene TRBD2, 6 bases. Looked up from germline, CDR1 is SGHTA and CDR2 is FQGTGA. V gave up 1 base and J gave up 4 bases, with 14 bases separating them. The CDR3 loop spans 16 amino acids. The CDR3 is CASSLRALAHYNEQFF. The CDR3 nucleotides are TGTGCCAGCAGCTTAAGGGCACTAGCCCATTACAATGAGCAGTTCTTC.

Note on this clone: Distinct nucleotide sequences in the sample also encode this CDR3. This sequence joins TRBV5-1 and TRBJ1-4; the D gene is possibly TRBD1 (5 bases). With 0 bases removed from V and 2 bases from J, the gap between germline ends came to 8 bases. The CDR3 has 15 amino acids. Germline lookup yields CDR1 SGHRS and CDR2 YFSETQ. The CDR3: CASSLVGGTNEKLFF. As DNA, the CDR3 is TGCGCCAGCAGCTTGGTCGGGGGTACTAATGAAAAACTGTTTTTT. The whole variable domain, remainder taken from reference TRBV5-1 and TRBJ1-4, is KAGVTQTPRYLIKTRGQQVTLSCSPISGHRSVSWYQQTPGQGLQFLFEYFSETQRNKGNFPGRFSGRQFSNSRSEMNVSTLELGDSALYLCASSLVGGTNEKLFFGSGTQLSVL.

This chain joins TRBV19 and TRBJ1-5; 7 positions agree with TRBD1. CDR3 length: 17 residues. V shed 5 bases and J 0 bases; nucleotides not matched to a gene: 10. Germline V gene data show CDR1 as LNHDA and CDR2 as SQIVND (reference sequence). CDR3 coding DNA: TGTGCCAGTAGTGCGTCGGGACAGACACTTAGCAATCAGCCCCAGCATTTT. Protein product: CASSASGQTLSNQPQHF.